This T cell receptor beta chain was recovered during a study of breast tumors, draining lymph nodes, adjacent tissues. Whole-study results and caveats: Tumor repertoires ranked between lymph nodes and nontumor tissue in diversity, with V and J gene preferences. Tumor and nontumor repertoires were significantly more similar in luminal-like than in basal-like breast cancer.

Trimming left V 2 bases short and J 0 bases short, with 14 bases between. Per germline, CDR1 SGHAT and CDR2 FQNNGV. This CDR3 spans 17 amino acids. The lymph nodes were axillary draining lymph nodes from breast cancer patients. MiXCR, applied by TCRdb to the multiplex PCR reads, yields one record per CDR3 protein. This sample has over 150,000 distinct CDR3 sequences, with 30% to 40% found just once. This clonotype was observed many times. The antigen is not known. The clonotype was recovered from a female donor with breast cancer. Some clones in this sample may be carry-over from other donors' samples. The rearrangement links TRBV11-2 to TRBJ1-3; D perhaps matches TRBD1 (5 bases). Sequenced input: axillary lymph node tissue. The CDR3 spells CASSLSGGTSSGNTIYF. For the CDR3, the DNA is TGTGCCAGCAGCTTATCGGGGGGGACCAGCTCTGGAAACACCATATATTTT.